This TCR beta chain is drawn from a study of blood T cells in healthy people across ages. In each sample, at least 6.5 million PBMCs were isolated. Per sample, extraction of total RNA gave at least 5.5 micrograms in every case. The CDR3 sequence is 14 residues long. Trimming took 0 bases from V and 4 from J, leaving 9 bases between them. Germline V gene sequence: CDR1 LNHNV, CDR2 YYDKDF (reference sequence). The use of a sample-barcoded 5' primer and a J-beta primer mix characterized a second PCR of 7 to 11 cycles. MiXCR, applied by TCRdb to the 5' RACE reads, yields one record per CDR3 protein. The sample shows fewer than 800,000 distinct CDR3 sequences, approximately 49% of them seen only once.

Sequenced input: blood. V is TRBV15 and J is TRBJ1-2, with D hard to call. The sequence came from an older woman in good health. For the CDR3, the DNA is TGTGCCACCAGCAGAGATTCGGGCATCTATGGCTACACCTTC. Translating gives CATSRDSGIYGYTF.